This T cell receptor beta chain was obtained from a study of cytomegalovirus exposure and HLA in healthy donors (dated by TCRdb to 2016 to 2017). With regard to the full study: An earlier analysis of 587 of the donors reported 276 Gb of sequence data and roughly 120 million unique TCR beta sequences obtained from roughly 180 million T cells. Approximately 310 gigabases of sequencing data and some 85 million unique TCR sequences were included in an early release covering over 600 HLA-typed donors. Of the 300 to 450 genotyped donors, roughly 85% fell in the genetic ancestry cluster associated with self-reported Caucasian donors. The study aimed to test whether signatures of past pathogen exposure could be identified by cataloging public T cell receptors. The study profiled the T cell repertoires of approximately 700 subjects by immunosequencing and related them to cytomegalovirus serostatus. Along with the approximately 650-subject first cohort, a separate validation cohort of over 90 different subjects was used. To predict cytomegalovirus infection status, the study brought together high-throughput TCR immunosequencing, statistical association of individual TCRs with disease status, and machine learning. A later analysis re-examined previously published TCR beta repertoires from 500 to 700 donors and added high-resolution HLA genotyping to investigate patterns of TCR occurrence. The later analysis used no new phenotypic data to find candidate immune exposures, relying instead on TCR beta sequences and their occurrence across donors. An earlier analysis of approximately 640 of the donors applied high-throughput TCR beta sequencing to assess whether each TCR beta V gene segment acted as functional or pseudogenic. Donor age, sex, ethnicity and CMV serostatus were compiled alongside the repertoire data. Genome-wide SNP genotypes for about 65% of the 666 donors were used in a later genetic analysis, which treated that subset as a discovery cohort. Every repertoire in the discovery cohort had been generated on one and the same sequencing platform. Class I and class II HLA loci were covered by the typing at four-digit resolution. The number of donors typed differed by locus, with about 629-640 for A, B, C, DRB1 and DQB1, more than 500 for DQA1, 606 for DPA1, and approximately 470 for DPB1. Because of strong linkage in the cohort, a few DR-DQ haplotypes were treated as single units for association and clustering. Among roughly 370 genotyped donors of the cohort, an average of approximately 240,000 unique TCR beta nucleotide sequences were sequenced per donor, about a sixth of them non-productive.

Library generation was performed with the immunoSEQ multiplex PCR assay. For the multiplex PCR, a mixture combining 60 forward primers for TCR Vbeta segments and 13 reverse primers for TCR Jbeta segments was used. Amplification of the CDR3 region of rearranged TCR beta genes was performed with a multiplex PCR assay on genomic DNA. Amplified TCR beta libraries were sequenced as 87-base-pair reads on the Illumina HiSeq System. In the authors' own workflow: In a later analysis, tens of millions of unique TCR beta chains were counted across the roughly 670 repertoires, and approximately 9.9 million of these chains were shared by at least two donors. A nearest-neighbor algorithm error-corrected the raw reads and collapsed the reads into unique sequences, merging closely related sequences to remove PCR and sequencing errors. Alignment of CDR3 sequences to IMGT reference sequences was used to assign V, D and J gene segments. Each retained sequence needed at least a six-nucleotide match to both a V gene segment and a J gene segment. Rearrangements were called productive when the CDR3 lacked stop codons and stayed in frame with V and J; all others were non-productive. Following IMGT convention, CDR3 was defined as the stretch from the second conserved V-encoded cysteine to the conserved J-encoded phenylalanine. The earlier analysis of about 570 of the donors excluded any sequence lacking an unambiguous match to a single V gene segment. An earlier analysis of 587 of the donors called V segments functional above 56.7% productive rearrangements and segregating when the between-donor standard deviation exceeded 5%. A statistical classification framework was developed to diagnose cytomegalovirus status using the catalog of TCR beta chain sequences. In a later analysis, V and J genes were assigned by comparing TCR nucleotide sequences against IMGT/GENE-DB human TR gene sequences. A later analysis assigned CDR3 sequences and most-parsimonious VDJ recombination scenarios with the TCRdist pipeline. In a later analysis, every TCR beta chain was defined by the combination of its CDR3 amino acid sequence and its V-gene family, and reads without a unique V-gene family were dropped. A later analysis removed roughly 590 highly shared, low-generation-probability nucleotide sequences to deal with suspected cross-contamination and a sequencing artifact. A later analysis calculated a clonal expansion index for each public chain from normalized within-repertoire ranks of inferred template counts. Generation probabilities in a later analysis came from a VDJ recombination model fitted to out-of-frame rearrangements, and those results were checked against IGoR. In a later analysis, TCR-TCR, TCR-HLA and TCR-CMV co-occurrence was scored with hypergeometric tests, and a repertoire-size bias correction was applied to TCR pairs. In a later analysis, false discovery rates were estimated by permuting HLA or CMV assignments 20 times. In a later analysis, co-occurring TCRs were grouped using DBSCAN, with TCRdist sequence similarity added in when clustering inside HLA-allele-positive subsets. For co-occurrence clustering, repertoires with fewer than 30,000 or more than 120,000 public chains were excluded, along with four or five repertoires with anomalous nucleotide sharing. Imported from immuneACCESS, the table was reduced by TCRdb to in-frame sequences with V and J called. These copies leave out some clones; in studies compared against another copy, an unresolved V gene accounts for under half, and the cause of the remainder is not known. V, J and clone size derive from that table, while D and trimming were established from the DNA sequence. The sample table holds under 150,000 clones, of which over 70% were seen once. The ten top clones hold roughly 3.1% of the sample.

The cohort was made up of under 800 healthy bone marrow donors. All cohort members were sampled while nominally healthy, although unrecorded immune exposures were likely present. The donor was CMV seronegative and was included in the group of several hundred seronegative cohort members. Every donor gave a peripheral blood sample, and the peripheral blood mononuclear cells from that sample were used for TCR beta sequencing. Genomic DNA was extracted from the blood cell samples with the Qiagen DNeasy Blood Extraction Kit. Here is what the overall study found, with its caveats: Broadly in line with IMGT annotations, most TCR beta V segments showed up in productive rearrangements about 90% or about 30% of the time in an earlier analysis of roughly 590 of the donors. Because counts were too low, some 16 rarely observed V segments, including chromosome 9 orphons, were excluded from the earlier analysis of roughly 580 of the donors. In a later analysis, most CMV-associated TCR beta chains were found to appear HLA-restricted, with HLA associations seemingly driven largely by CMV exposure. The cohort was sequenced for TCR beta chains only, and without alpha or paired-chain data the features that could be detected were limited. Correlated functional status among segregating V segments might reflect linkage disequilibrium, but an unknown experimental factor could not be ruled out. Some IMGT-functional V segments, including TRBV6-2 and TRBV6-3, could not be told apart with the 87-base-pair reads, so those segments were excluded. The presence/absence analyses assumed that sequencing depth was roughly uniform across donors, and that assumption may not be true. The study listed 170 or so TCR beta chains as associated with cytomegalovirus. Most TCR sequences were observed very rarely across donors, whereas some public TCRs were present in many individuals. In a later analysis, several top co-occurrence clusters were reported to appear linked to parvovirus B19, influenza, CMV and Epstein-Barr virus. In a later genetic analysis, fewer N-insertions in productive TCRs were reported among donors in an Asian-associated ancestry cluster than the 666-donor mean. An association between a missense DCLRE1C variant and V-gene and J-gene trimming of TCR beta chains was found in a later genetic analysis and replicated in an independent cohort. In a later analysis, the rate of TCR association differed among HLA loci, with DRB1 alleles having the most associated TCRs and HLA-C alleles having the fewest. A cluster of highly shared sequence variants was judged likely to represent a technical artifact of the sequencing pipeline. The classifier was reported to diagnose cytomegalovirus status with high specificity and sensitivity in both the original cohort and the validation cohort. According to the authors, the approach could potentially be generalized to other disease states and immunological phenotypes. A further reported finding was that TCR beta sequences accurately predicted the HLA-A and HLA-B alleles for most subjects in the first cohort. Because HLA typing was missing for some donors at each locus, association tests included only the typed subset. The only immune exposure information available for the cohort was CMV serostatus. A later analysis found that HLA-associated TCR beta chains were more clonally expanded and had lower generation probabilities than equally common non-associated chains. A later analysis associated 16,951 TCR beta sequences with specific HLA alleles at a false discovery rate of 0.05. Assigning TCR associations to individual alleles was difficult when HLA alleles, especially DR and DQ, strongly co-occurred. A few of the identified cytomegalovirus-associated TCR beta chains were confirmed in vitro to be specific for cytomegalovirus antigens.

Note on this clone: Its antigen remains undetermined. The input lacks base qualities; no much larger clone sits a single base away.

Per the germline V gene (reference sequence), GTSNPN is the CDR1 and SVGIG is the CDR2. The cysteine opens and the phenylalanine closes a CDR3 of 12 amino acids. The kept DNA is CDR3 alone, 36 bases in frame from the first base. V and J lose 2 bases and 4 bases, and a span of 9 bases separates them. Specimen: PBMCs. This TCR came from a man aged 25 to 40 in good health and CMV-seronegative. The chain is made from TRBV30 and TRBJ2-7, with the D segment identity uncertain. The bases are TGTGCCTGGAGTATGGCTCGATACGAGCAGTACTTC. It translates to CAWSMARYEQYF.